The present T cell receptor (beta chain) was sequenced within a study of blood T cell repertoires in COVID-19. Overall study context: Samples came from the United States, Italy and Spain, spanning acute and convalescent COVID-19.

Participants were aged roughly 18 to 90 years, lived in 24 US areas, and enrolled virtually. Which cohort a participant joined came from the clinical history participants gave. The authors' processing: Reference gene primers were amplified, and this amplification served to estimate nucleated cell counts. Repertoires were generated with immunoSEQ multiplex PCR, while TCRdb's copy carries only in-frame clones and drops some. Clone size and the V and J calls come from that table; the DNA yielded D and trimming. The data hold fewer than 350,000 clones, with 87% observed a single time. This CDR3 contains 13 residues. Looked up from germline, CDR1 is LNHDA and CDR2 is SQIVND (reference sequence). The V segment lost 5 bases and the J segment 13 bases; nucleotides outside the gene matches: 13.

Input material: PBMCs or T cells enriched from blood (not recorded which). The genes are TRBV19 and TRBJ1-2; 7 bases are a match to TRBD1. The origin of this receptor is a woman aged 35 to 49 who had recovered from COVID-19. The DNA of the CDR3 is TGTGCCAGTAGTCCCTCCCTTACGCCAGGGGGCACCTTC. It encodes CASSPSLTPGGTF.